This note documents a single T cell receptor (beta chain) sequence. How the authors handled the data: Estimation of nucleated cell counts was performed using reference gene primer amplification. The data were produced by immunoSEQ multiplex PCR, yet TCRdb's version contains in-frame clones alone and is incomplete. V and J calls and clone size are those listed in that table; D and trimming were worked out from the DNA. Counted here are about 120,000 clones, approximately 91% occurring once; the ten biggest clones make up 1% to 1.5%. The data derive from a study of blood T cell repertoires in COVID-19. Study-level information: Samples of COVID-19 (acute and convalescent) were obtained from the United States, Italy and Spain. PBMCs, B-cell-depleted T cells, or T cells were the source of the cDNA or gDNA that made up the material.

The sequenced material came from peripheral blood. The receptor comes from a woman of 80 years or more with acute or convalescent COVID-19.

In nucleotides, the CDR3 is TGTGCCAGCAGCCAACCGGGACAGGGCTACAATGAGCAGTTCTTC. Residues: CASSQPGQGYNEQFF. This chain joins TRBV3-1 (or the pseudogene TRBV3-2) and TRBJ2-1; the match to TRBD1 covers 9 bases. Looked up from germline, CDR1 is LGHDT and CDR2 is YNNKEL (reference sequence). The CDR3 has 15 amino acids. With V trimmed by 2 bases and J by 3 bases, 2 bases remained unmatched.